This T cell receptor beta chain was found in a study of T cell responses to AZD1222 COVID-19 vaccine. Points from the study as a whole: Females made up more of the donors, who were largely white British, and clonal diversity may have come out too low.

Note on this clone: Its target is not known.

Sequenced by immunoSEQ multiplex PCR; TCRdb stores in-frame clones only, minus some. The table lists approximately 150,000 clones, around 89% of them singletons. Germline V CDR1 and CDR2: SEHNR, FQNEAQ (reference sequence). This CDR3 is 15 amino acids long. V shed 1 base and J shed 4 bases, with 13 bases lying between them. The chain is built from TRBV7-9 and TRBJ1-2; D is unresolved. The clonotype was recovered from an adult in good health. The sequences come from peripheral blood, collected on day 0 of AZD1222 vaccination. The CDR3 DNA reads TGTGCCAGCAGCTTAGGCCCCGCAAAGTTCTATGGCTACACCTTC. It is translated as CASSLGPAKFYGYTF.